This T cell receptor beta chain was retrieved from a study of OX40 agonist ivuxolimab in advanced cancers. Assay: immunoSEQ multiplex PCR; the TCRdb copy retains only in-frame clones and omits some. The profile shows fewer than 65,000 clones, 85% to 90% of them singletons. The CDR3 loop spans 14 amino acids. CDR1 SGHRS and CDR2 YFSETQ come from the germline V gene. V lost 4 bases and J 5 bases, leaving 13 bases between the germline ends. This chain joins TRBV5-1 and TRBJ2-1; D is ambiguous. The source of this sequence is an adult with an advanced solid tumor such as melanoma, head and neck, liver or kidney cancer. Sequencing was performed on CD4+ or CD8+ T cells sorted from blood, taken in a trial of the OX40 agonist ivuxolimab. CDR3 in amino acids: CASSAQVGNNEQFF. Here the CDR3 DNA reads TGCGCCAGCAGCGCGCAGGTAGGGAACAATGAGCAGTTCTTC.